The T cell receptor beta chain described here comes from a study of response to subunit inactivated influenza vaccine. Study-wide results and limits: A suggestion made by the authors is that each seasonal influenza vaccination recruits few new T cells.

This clonotype was seen more than once but under ten times. The antigen is undetermined. TCRdb independently ran MiXCR on the RT-PCR reads; one entry per CDR3 protein. The sample yields 800,000 to 1,000,000 distinct CDR3 sequences, 21% seen once. CDR1 and CDR2 from the germline V gene are PRHDT and FYEKMQ (reference sequence). The trim removed 6 bases at V and 2 bases at J, leaving 6 bases unmatched. The CDR3 runs to 15 residues. The receptor comes from a man aged 50 to 60 who received an inactivated influenza vaccine. The sequenced sample was PBMCs from blood, obtained less than 6 days after vaccination. This sequence joins TRBV13 and TRBJ2-7; 11 bases map to TRBD1. In DNA, the CDR3 is TGTGCCAGCAGTTATGCGGGACAGGGGGCCTACGAGCAGTACTTC. Its translation is CASSYAGQGAYEQYF. The variable domain in full, with the rest retrieved from reference TRBV13 and TRBJ2-7, is AAGVIQSPRHLIKEKRETATLKCYPIPRHDTVYWYQQGPGQDPQFLISFYEKMQSDKGSIPDRFSAQQFSDYHSELNMSSLELGDSALYFCASSYAGQGAYEQYFGPGTRLTVT.